This T cell receptor beta chain derives from a study of CD8 T cells in Susac syndrome. Study findings and constraints: In total CD8+ repertoires, around 16 Susac-specific public clones were found, and in CD8+ TEMRA repertoires, five were found.

The ends lost 9 bases at V and 7 bases at J; junction bases unmatched: 4. The CDR3 runs 11 residues. The V gene's germline CDR1 is MNHEY and CDR2 SMNVEV (reference sequence). With random hexamers, reverse transcription was performed on about 0.5 to 1 ug of RNA. The amplification used immunoSEQ multiplex PCR on TCR beta CDR3; it spanned 54 Vbeta and 13 Jbeta. One entry per CDR3 protein results from TCRdb running MiXCR on the immunoSEQ multiplex PCR reads. This table has 70,000 to 95,000 distinct CDR3 sequences, 90% to 95% appearing once. As concerns this clonotype: Its cognate antigen is unknown.

Purification of the CD8+ and CD4+ T cells relied on negative isolation, and TEMRA cells underwent FACS enrichment. Specimen: CD8+ T cells from PBMCs. The clonotype was recovered from a human donor with Susac syndrome. The gene calls are TRBV27 and TRBJ2-7; 9 nucleotides match TRBD2. CDR3: CASSGSREQYF. In DNA, the CDR3 is TGTGCCAGTAGCGGGAGCCGGGAGCAGTACTTC.